This T cell receptor beta chain stems from a study of shared clonotypes between healthy human individuals. Overall study results and limits: Measured sharing among donors was expected to vary with sequencing depth.

How the authors handled the data: Quality scores were absent from the junction-only immunoSEQ sequences, so filtering differed. Assay: immunoSEQ multiplex PCR; the TCRdb copy retains only in-frame clones and omits some. V, J and clone size are taken as reported in that table, and D and trimming were inferred from the DNA itself. The top ten clones hold 0.5% to 0.65% of a sample with more than 900,000 clones, around three quarters of them seen once. Concerning this clone itself: Its target is unknown.

Trimming cost V 6 bases and J 8 bases, with 16 bases left between them. The V gene's germline CDR1 is SQVTM and CDR2 ANQGSEA. This CDR3 has 12 amino acids. The chain combines TRBV29-1 with TRBJ1-1; D remains unclear. Material: memory CD4+ T cells from PBMCs. The subset: CD45RA-negative fraction. The receptor's source is a man aged 18 to 30 in good health. Some clones in this sample may be carry-over from other donors' samples. The CDR3 region is CSVRRTGSEAFF. CDR3 DNA sequence: TGCAGCGTCCGAAGGACGGGGTCCGAAGCTTTCTTT.